A selection of T cell receptor beta chains follows, all from one sample in a study of shared T cell receptors in the human thymus. Using immunoSEQ multiplex PCR, the repertoire was profiled, and TCRdb retains in-frame clones only, with some absent. The sample yields about 710,000 clones, roughly 86% seen once. These data are also associated with another study on human thymus T cells.

Material for sequencing was thymocytes. The origin of the receptors is a boy in the first two years of life with a congenital heart defect. The CDR3 runs from the conserved cysteine through the conserved F or W. D genes are given only for firm matches. Rows may omit the clone size; those that give it use once, few, many or a size class.

cdr3_length	j_call	clone_size	v_call	d_call	cdr3_aa	cdr3_nt
14	TRBJ2-4	once	TRBV28	-	CASSFPDMVNIQYF	TGTGCCAGCAGTTTCCCAGATATGGTAAACATTCAGTACTTC
13	TRBJ1-1	once	TRBV10-2	-	CASSYRVNTEAFF	TGCGCCAGCAGTTACAGGGTCAACACTGAAGCTTTCTTT
16	TRBJ1-6	-	TRBV4-1	-	CASSHRRTGSESPLHF	TGCGCCAGCAGCCATCGCAGGACTGGTTCGGAATCACCCCTCCACTTT
17	TRBJ1-3	-	TRBV5-1	TRBD1	CASSSYRDRVGGNTIYF	TGCGCCAGCAGCTCCTACCGGGACAGGGTGGGAGGAAACACCATATATTTT
12	TRBJ1-2	-	TRBV10-3	-	CAISATEYGYTF	TGTGCCATCAGTGCAACAGAGTATGGCTACACCTTC
17	TRBJ2-7	-	TRBV4-1	TRBD1	CASSPQGRDRGWYEQYF	TGCGCCAGCAGCCCTCAGGGTAGGGACAGGGGATGGTACGAGCAGTACTTC
20	TRBJ2-5	-	TRBV10-3	TRBD2	CAISESSLAGGRMYQETQYF	TGTGCCATCAGTGAGTCAAGTCTAGCGGGGGGCCGAATGTACCAAGAGACCCAGTACTTC
14	TRBJ2-3	-	TRBV12-5	TRBD2	CASVLSGRADTQYF	TGTGCTAGTGTCCTTAGCGGGAGGGCGGATACGCAGTATTTT
15	TRBJ2-7	-	TRBV27	-	CASSSRQAISYEQYF	TGTGCCAGCAGTTCTCGACAGGCGATCTCCTACGAGCAGTACTTC
14	TRBJ1-1	-	TRBV28	-	CASSLSSAGTEAFF	TGTGCCAGCAGTTTATCGTCCGCCGGCACTGAAGCTTTCTTT
13	TRBJ2-5	-	TRBV29-1	-	CGTGTWGQETQYF	TGCGGAACCGGGACTTGGGGACAAGAGACCCAGTACTTC
13	TRBJ2-7	-	TRBV28	-	CASSIRGGYEQYF	TGTGCCAGCAGCATCAGGGGCGGCTACGAGCAGTACTTC
14	TRBJ2-7	-	TRBV4-3	TRBD2	CASSMRGDRFEQYF	TGCGCCAGCAGCATGCGGGGGGACCGTTTCGAGCAGTACTTC
14	TRBJ1-1	once	TRBV6-5	-	CASSFRQVITEAFF	TGTGCCAGCAGTTTCCGACAGGTTATTACTGAAGCTTTCTTT
15	TRBJ1-6	-	TRBV19	TRBD1	CASTTGGSYNSPLHF	TGTGCCAGTACTACAGGGGGCTCCTATAATTCACCCCTCCACTTT
15	TRBJ2-1	-	TRBV6-4	TRBD2	CASSKSSGRTVEQFF	TGTGCCAGCAGTAAATCTAGCGGGAGGACGGTTGAGCAGTTCTTC
15	TRBJ1-4	-	TRBV6-5	-	CASSYSPGQNEKLFF	TGTGCCAGCAGTTACTCACCGGGACAAAATGAAAAACTGTTTTTT
18	TRBJ2-3	-	TRBV9	TRBD1	CASSVMGTEEMRTDTQYF	TGTGCCAGCAGCGTAATGGGGACAGAAGAGATGCGCACAGATACGCAGTATTTT
15	TRBJ2-3	-	TRBV30	-	CAWSVRGSYTDTQYF	TGTGCCTGGAGTGTACGAGGCTCATACACAGATACGCAGTATTTT
13	TRBJ1-6	-	TRBV14	-	CASSQRGNSPLHF	TGTGCCAGCAGCCAACGGGGTAATTCACCCCTCCACTTT
18	TRBJ1-6	-	TRBV10-2	-	CASSDWEQGGNYNSPLHF	TGCGCCAGCAGTGATTGGGAGCAGGGAGGGAACTATAATTCACCCCTCCACTTT
18	TRBJ2-1	-	TRBV27	-	CASGATYSGGPYYNEQFF	TGTGCCAGCGGCGCGACATATTCAGGAGGGCCATACTACAATGAGCAGTTCTTC
18	TRBJ2-4	-	TRBV19	TRBD1	CASTPGQGGSLAKNIQYF	TGTGCCAGTACCCCGGGACAGGGAGGGTCGCTCGCCAAAAACATTCAGTACTTC
16	TRBJ2-7	-	TRBV1	-	CTSSQDAGTSLNEQYF	TGCACCAGCAGCCAAGATGCCGGGACTAGTCTAAACGAGCAGTACTTC
14	TRBJ1-2	once	TRBV25-1	TRBD1	CASRGGGTGHGYTF	TGTGCCAGCAGGGGCGGAGGGACAGGGCATGGCTACACCTTC
14	TRBJ2-7	-	TRBV4-3	-	CASSQALVSYEQYF	TGCGCCAGCAGCCAAGCACTAGTCTCCTACGAGCAGTACTTC
16	TRBJ1-5	-	TRBV28	-	CASSPRGVGSNQPQHF	TGTGCCAGCAGCCCTAGGGGTGTGGGTAGCAATCAGCCCCAGCATTTT
18	TRBJ2-7	-	TRBV7-6	TRBD2	CASSFHGLAGPSSYEQYF	TGTGCCAGCAGCTTCCATGGACTAGCGGGGCCTAGCTCCTACGAGCAGTACTTC
14	TRBJ1-1	-	TRBV28	TRBD1	CASTFTRGPGEAFF	TGTGCCAGCACCTTCACGAGGGGGCCCGGTGAAGCTTTCTTT
19	TRBJ2-3	-	TRBV7-4	TRBD2	CASSPWTSGRGRDTDTQYF	TGTGCCAGCAGCCCCTGGACTAGCGGGAGAGGACGGGACACAGATACGCAGTATTTT
16	TRBJ2-6	-	TRBV29-1	TRBD1	CSVAGTADSGANVLTF	TGCAGCGTTGCCGGGACAGCTGACTCTGGGGCCAACGTCCTGACTTTC
15	TRBJ1-5	-	TRBV4-1	TRBD1	CASSAPGQSNQPQHF	TGCGCCAGCAGCGCACCGGGACAGAGCAATCAGCCCCAGCATTTT
14	TRBJ2-5	-	TRBV9	-	CASSVGSGQETQYF	TGTGCCAGCAGCGTAGGGAGTGGGCAAGAGACCCAGTACTTC
13	TRBJ1-2	once	TRBV6-5	TRBD1	CASTQGDNYGYTF	TGTGCCAGCACCCAGGGGGATAACTATGGCTACACCTTC
13	TRBJ2-7	-	TRBV6-1	-	CASDPGGSYEQYF	TGTGCCAGCGACCCAGGGGGGTCCTACGAGCAGTACTTC
15	TRBJ1-1	-	TRBV6-5	-	CASKFSGSQVTEAFF	TGTGCCAGCAAGTTCTCGGGGAGTCAGGTCACTGAAGCTTTCTTT
15	TRBJ2-7	-	TRBV7-2	TRBD1	CASSLSNRGVNEQYF	TGTGCCAGCAGCTTATCCAACAGGGGAGTCAACGAGCAGTACTTC
15	TRBJ2-3	-	TRBV9	TRBD2	CASSVEAGTPDTQYF	TGTGCCAGCAGCGTAGAAGCGGGAACCCCAGATACGCAGTATTTT
13	TRBJ2-2	-	TRBV5-1	-	CASSRVEGGELFF	TGCGCCAGCAGCAGGGTTGAGGGCGGGGAGCTGTTTTTT
13	TRBJ1-2	-	TRBV19	TRBD1	CATLEGTGPGYTF	TGTGCCACCCTGGAGGGGACAGGGCCTGGCTACACCTTC
16	TRBJ2-3	-	TRBV11-2	-	CASSLRAGETTDTQYF	TGTGCCAGCAGCTTAAGGGCAGGGGAAACCACAGATACGCAGTATTTT
14	TRBJ1-2	-	TRBV28	TRBD1	CASTSPDRGDGYTF	TGTGCCAGCACCTCCCCCGACAGGGGGGATGGCTACACCTTC
14	TRBJ1-1	-	TRBV6-5	TRBD1	CASSSRTGDTEAFF	TGTGCCAGCAGTTCCAGGACAGGGGACACTGAAGCTTTCTTT
14	TRBJ2-7	-	TRBV10-2	TRBD1	CASKHSQGAHEQYF	TGCGCCAGCAAACATTCACAGGGGGCCCACGAGCAGTACTTC
13	TRBJ1-2	-	TRBV27	-	CASSFAVSYGYTF	TGTGCCAGCAGTTTCGCTGTTAGCTATGGCTACACCTTC